Presented here are 25 T cell receptor beta chains from one specimen sequenced in a study of vaccination effects on CD4 cells after COVID-19 (dated by TCRdb to between 2020 and 2023). After about 9 days of culture, CD4+ T cells were isolated with the EasySep CD4+ T cell isolation kit. Each participant got two doses of an mRNA SARS-CoV-2 vaccine, either BNT162b2 or mRNA-1273. These receptors have no known antigen. Libraries were built with the immunoSEQ multiplex PCR assay. In TCRdb, the immuneACCESS table is reduced to in-frame sequences with V and J assigned. These tables do not hold every clone; where another copy was compared, an unresolved V gene accounts for under half, and the others remain unexplained. Within this sample are tens of thousands of clones, with 65% to 80% of them counted one time only. The top ten hold roughly 2.1% of the sample. Sequences were derived from CD4+ T cells from PBMCs cultured without peptide, sampled after COVID-19 vaccination. The receptors derive from a human donor who received a COVID-19 vaccine.

The CDR3 reads CASSDTGSYGYTF. Here the CDR3 DNA reads TGTGCCAGCAGTGATACAGGGAGCTATGGCTACACCTTC. The genes are TRBV9 and TRBJ1-2; possibly TRBD1 for D (6 bases). The CDR3 is 13 residues long. Trimming took off 5 bases at V and 4 bases at J, with 12 bases between the two ends. Looked up from germline, CDR1 is SGDLS and CDR2 is YYNGEE. Complete variable domain (other parts from reference TRBV9 and TRBJ1-2): DSGVTQTPKHLITATGQRVTLRCSPRSGDLSVYWYQQSLDQGLQFLIQYYNGEERAKGNILERFSAQQFPDLHSELNLSSLELGDSALYFCASSDTGSYGYTFGSGTRLTVV.

This clone was counted between two and nine times. This rearrangement joins TRBV14 to TRBJ1-6; 8 bases map to TRBD1. Germline V lookup: CDR1 SGHDN, CDR2 FVKESK. After removal of 2 bases from V and 7 bases from J, the junction contained 4 bases not matched to a gene. This CDR3 contains 15 residues. The CDR3 nucleotides read TGTGCCAGCAGCCAACCTGGGACAGGCAATTCACCCCTCCACTTT. Protein product: CASSQPGTGNSPLHF.

V gene TRBV29-1 combines with J gene TRBJ1-3, with D hard to call. V was pared by 3 bases and J by 0 bases, with 9 bases between. CDR1 is SQVTM, CDR2 ANQGSEA, per germline. This CDR3 contains 14 residues. Here the CDR3 DNA reads TGCAGCGTTGATTTGGGGATCTCTGGAAACACCATATATTTT. The encoded protein is CSVDLGISGNTIYF.

This sequence joins TRBV3-1 (or the pseudogene TRBV3-2) and TRBJ2-3; D gene unclear. CDR3 length: 15 amino acids. With 0 bases removed from V and 2 bases from J, the gap between germline ends came to 9 bases. Per germline, CDR1 LGHDT and CDR2 YNNKEL (reference sequence). For the CDR3, the DNA is TGTGCCAGCAGCCAAGATTTTCGGACCACAGATACGCAGTATTTT. Translating it yields CASSQDFRTTDTQYF.

The table lists this clone with a few counts. The chain employs TRBV4-2 and TRBJ2-1; D unresolved. The CDR3 has 14 residues. Germline CDR1 and CDR2: LGHNA and YNFKEQ. Between the trimmed V and J ends, which lost 2 bases and 6 bases, there was a span of 11 bases. In DNA form, the CDR3 reads TGTGCCAGCAGCCAATCACGTAGGGCCAATGAGCAGTTCTTC. Protein product: CASSQSRRANEQFF.

The chain is built from TRBV5-1 and TRBJ2-5; the match to TRBD1 covers 8 bases. CDR1 is SGHRS and CDR2 is YFSETQ in the germline V gene. This CDR3 comprises 15 residues. The V and J ends lost 0 bases and 5 bases, in that order; junction bases with no gene match: 6. The CDR3 sequence: CASSLVVRGLETQYF. CDR3 nucleotide sequence: TGCGCCAGCAGCTTGGTTGTCAGGGGGCTTGAGACCCAGTACTTC.

This clone was counted a few times. The chain uses TRBV29-1 and TRBJ1-4, with D perhaps TRBD1 (5 bases). Germline CDR1 and CDR2: SQVTM and ANQGSEA. The CDR3 is made up of 14 amino acids. Trimming removed 4 bases from V and 8 bases from J, with 17 bases in between. CDR3 protein: CSVGQTWATEKLFF. In DNA form, the CDR3 reads TGCAGCGTTGGACAGACATGGGCCACAGAAAAACTGTTTTTT.

This clone occurred once. The chain links TRBV9 to TRBJ1-1; D gene uncertain. Germline V gives CDR1 SGDLS, CDR2 YYNGEE. This CDR3 has 15 amino acids. V lost 0 bases to trimming and J lost 3 bases, with 12 bases between them. The CDR3 DNA is TGTGCCAGCAGCGTAGACCCCTCTCGGGACACTGAAGCTTTCTTT. Translating it yields CASSVDPSRDTEAFF.

V is TRBV9 and J is TRBJ2-3, with D maybe TRBD2 (7 bases). The CDR3 contains 14 residues. Germline CDR1 reads SGDLS; CDR2 reads YYNGEE. Trimming removed 3 bases at V and 5 bases at J, with 13 bases between. The CDR3 region is CASSAGGRVDTQYF. The CDR3 DNA is TGTGCCAGCAGCGCGGGGGGCCGGGTAGATACGCAGTATTTT.

The chain uses TRBV5-6 and TRBJ2-1, with 8 bases matching TRBD2. The CDR3 totals 15 residues. J was trimmed by 4 bases and V by 2 bases; bases with no gene match: 5. The germline gives CDR1 SGHDT, CDR2 YYEEEE. The CDR3 here is CASSFRGGVYNEQFF. CDR3 sequence (DNA): TGTGCCAGCAGCTTCCGGGGGGGCGTGTACAATGAGCAGTTCTTC.

This sequence joins TRBV19 and TRBJ1-1; D uncertain. CDR1 and CDR2 (germline): LNHDA, SQIVND (reference sequence). Deletions cut 5 bases from V and 4 bases from J, with 11 bases between. CDR3 size: 13 residues. This CDR3 reads CASSLTDSTEAFF. CDR3 bases: TGTGCCAGTAGTCTCACAGATAGCACTGAAGCTTTCTTT.

The chain carries TRBV18 and TRBJ2-5; no firm D call. CDR1 is KGHSH, CDR2 LQKENI, per germline. The CDR3 spans 13 residues. V lost 3 bases and J lost 0, with 5 bases in between. The chain's CDR3 is CASSPQYQETQYF. Here the CDR3 DNA reads TGTGCCAGCTCACCTCAGTACCAAGAGACCCAGTACTTC.

The V and J genes are TRBV4-1 and TRBJ1-4; TRBD1 agrees at 10 bases. The CDR3 runs to 15 residues. Germline V gene sequence: CDR1 MGHRA, CDR2 YSYEKL. V was pared by 1 base and J by 8 bases, with 4 bases of the junction left unmatched. CDR3: CASSQGDRGMEKLFF. Here the CDR3 DNA reads TGCGCCAGCAGCCAAGGGGACAGGGGAATGGAAAAACTGTTTTTT.

The chain carries TRBV19 and TRBJ1-3; D gene unclear. With 1 base removed from V and 0 bases from J, the gap between germline ends came to 10 bases. Germline V lookup: CDR1 LNHDA, CDR2 SQIVND (reference sequence). CDR3 length equals 16 residues. As DNA, the CDR3 is TGTGCCAGTAGTATAGCTCCGGCAGGCTCTGGAAACACCATATATTTT. Amino acid sequence: CASSIAPAGSGNTIYF.

The rearrangement uses TRBV24-1 and TRBJ2-3, with 7 bases matching TRBD1. The CDR3 sequence is 14 residues long. The V segment lost 0 bases and the J segment 6 bases; nucleotides outside the gene matches: 2. Germline V lookup: CDR1 KGHDR, CDR2 SFDVKD. The CDR3 DNA follows: TGTGCCACCAGTGATTTGACAGGGGCCGATACGCAGTATTTT. The encoded protein is CATSDLTGADTQYF.

The table lists this clone with a count of one. This sequence joins TRBV29-1 and TRBJ1-2; 7 positions agree with TRBD1. The trim removed 3 bases at V and 6 bases at J, leaving 13 bases unmatched. The CDR3 is 15 residues long. CDR1 is SQVTM, CDR2 ANQGSEA, per germline. The CDR3 DNA sequence: TGCAGCGTTGACCGGACAAACAGGGGAGGAGATGGCTACACCTTC. It is translated as CSVDRTNRGGDGYTF.

The CDR3 DNA reads as TGTGCCAGCAGTTTAGGTCGCGGGAATGAGCAGTTCTTC. This translates into CASSLGRGNEQFF. The chain links TRBV12-3 or TRBV12-4 to TRBJ2-1, with D perhaps matching TRBD2 (5 bases). CDR3 length equals 13 residues. V gave up 1 base and J gave up 7 bases, with 8 bases separating them.

The gene calls are TRBV2 and TRBJ1-6; weak D call: TRBD1 (6 bases). CDR3 length equals 15 residues. V was trimmed by 11 bases and J by 6 bases, leaving 20 bases between them. Germline assignment: CDR1 SNHLY and CDR2 FYNNEI. As DNA, the CDR3 is TGTGCCGCCTACGGACAGATCCCTTTTAATTCACCCCTCCACTTT. As protein: CAAYGQIPFNSPLHF.

The chain recombines TRBV6-6 with TRBJ1-1, with D possibly matching TRBD1 (5 bases). Germline V gives CDR1 MNHNY, CDR2 SVGAGI (reference sequence). CDR3 size: 13 residues. V gave up 6 bases and J gave up 4 bases, with 12 bases separating them. The CDR3 here is CASSPTVFTEAFF. CDR3 nucleotides: TGTGCCAGCAGCCCGACAGTTTTCACTGAAGCTTTCTTT.

The chain links TRBV6-4 to TRBJ1-2; tentative D call: TRBD1 (5 bases). Germline V gene sequence: CDR1 MRHNA, CDR2 SNTAGT. Trimming took 2 bases from V and 8 from J, leaving 15 bases between them. This CDR3 contains 14 residues. In DNA, the CDR3 is TGTGCCAGCAGTGACCAACCAGACTCAGGGGGCTACACCTTC. It translates to CASSDQPDSGGYTF.

The chain couples TRBV6-5 to TRBJ2-1; D uncertain. Per germline, CDR1 MNHEY and CDR2 SVGAGI. CDR3 length: 15 amino acids. The ends were cut back, 10 bases at V and 0 bases at J, with 16 bases in the middle. In DNA form, the CDR3 reads TGTGCCATCAAGGCCAGGACGAGCTCCTACAATGAGCAGTTCTTC. Amino acid sequence: CAIKARTSSYNEQFF.

The genes are TRBV18 and TRBJ1-1; D might be TRBD1 (5 bases). V was clipped by 2 bases and J by 7 bases, with 14 bases between them. The CDR3 runs to 14 residues. Germline V CDR1 and CDR2: KGHSH, LQKENI. In DNA, the CDR3 is TGTGCCAGCTCACCAACTACGGGACCTGATGAAGCTTTCTTT. Translation: CASSPTTGPDEAFF.

The chain joins TRBV12-5 to TRBJ2-3; possible D gene TRBD1, 5 bases. This CDR3 contains 18 residues. V lost 0 bases and J lost 0, with 16 bases in between. Germline loops: CDR1 LGHNT, CDR2 FRNRAP. CDR3 bases: TGTGCTAGTGGTTTGGTACAGGATGGGGCTTCTAGCACAGATACGCAGTATTTT. It codes for CASGLVQDGASSTDTQYF.

CDR3 in DNA: TGTGCCAGCAGCTTAAATGGTGGCAGGGAGTATTCACCCCTCCACTTT. It codes for CASSLNGGREYSPLHF. The chain recombines TRBV7-2 with TRBJ1-6, with D possibly TRBD1 on 5 matching bases. The CDR3 is made up of 16 amino acids. Germline assignment: CDR1 SGHTA and CDR2 FQGNSA. Trimming stripped 2 bases from V and 8 bases from J, with 16 bases between.

This clone was seen a few times. The V gene is TRBV10-1, the J gene TRBJ1-5; D is undetermined. The ends were cut back, 1 base at V and 4 bases at J, with 5 bases in the middle. This CDR3 region has 13 residues. Germline CDR1 and CDR2: WNHNN and SYGVQD (reference sequence). The CDR3 region has the DNA TGCGCCAGCAGTGAGTATCAAAATCAGCCCCAGCATTTT. This gives the protein CASSEYQNQPQHF.